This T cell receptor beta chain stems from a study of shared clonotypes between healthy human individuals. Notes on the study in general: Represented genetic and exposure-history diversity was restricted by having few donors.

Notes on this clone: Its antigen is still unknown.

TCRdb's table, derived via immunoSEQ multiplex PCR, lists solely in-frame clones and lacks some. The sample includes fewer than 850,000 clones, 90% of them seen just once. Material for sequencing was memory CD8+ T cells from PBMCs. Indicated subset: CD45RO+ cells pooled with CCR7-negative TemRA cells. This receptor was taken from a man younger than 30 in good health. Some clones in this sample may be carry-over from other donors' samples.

This CDR3 is CASTLATNEQFF. As DNA, the CDR3 is TGTGCCAGCACGCTAGCGACCAATGAGCAGTTCTTC. The chain is built from TRBV5-5 and TRBJ2-1, with a tentative D call TRBD2 (6 bases). CDR3 size: 12 residues. V lost 6 bases and J lost 6, with 10 bases in between. The V gene's germline CDR1 is SGHKS and CDR2 YYEKEE (reference sequence).